A single sample is the source of the 20 T cell receptor beta chains below, sequenced in a study of metastatic and nonmetastatic thyroid tumors. TCRdb re-called clones via MiXCR from the PCR reads. Of 12,000 to 15,000 clones in the sample, less than 4.5% were seen once. Patients were all untreated before their thyroid surgery. Sequencing input: tumor tissue. Receptors were obtained from a female donor with papillary thyroid cancer or a benign thyroid nodule (not recorded which). Some clones in this sample may be carry-over from other donors' samples.

The chain is built from TRBV24-1 and TRBJ1-5, with a tentative D call TRBD1 (6 bases). Germline V gives CDR1 KGHDR, CDR2 SFDVKD. CDR3 length equals 15 residues. V lost 4 bases and J 2 bases, leaving 11 bases between the germline ends. CDR3: CATSESGEGNQPQHF. Written as DNA, the CDR3 is TGTGCCACCAGTGAGTCAGGGGAAGGCAATCAGCCCCAGCATTTT.

This clone has a handful of counts. The V call is TRBV29-1, the J call TRBJ2-7, with 8 bases identical to TRBD1. This CDR3 region has 14 residues. With 4 bases clipped from V and 4 bases from J, the junction kept 9 bases outside the gene matches. Germline V gives CDR1 SQVTM, CDR2 ANQGSEA. This CDR3 is CSVGGRTGLYEQYF. The CDR3 DNA is TGCAGCGTTGGTGGGCGGACAGGGCTGTACGAGCAGTACTTC.

This clone was recorded a few times. This sequence joins TRBV6-1 and TRBJ1-5; D possibly corresponds to TRBD1 (6 bases). The length of the CDR3 is 15 residues. V was trimmed by 7 bases and J by 2 bases, leaving 15 bases between them. Germline loops: CDR1 MNHNS, CDR2 SASEGT. In nucleotides, the CDR3 is TGTGCCAGCATAAAACAGGGAGGGGGCAATCAGCCCCAGCATTTT. Its translation is CASIKQGGGNQPQHF.

In its sample, this clone was seen a few times. The missing conserved phenylalanine or tryptophan at the end of this CDR3 makes a read error likely. V usage is TRBV6-1 and J usage is TRBJ2-3; D call uncertain. The CDR3 has 13 residues. The germline V and J ends were trimmed by 6 bases and 0 bases, with 7 bases remaining between them. Germline V gene sequence: CDR1 MNHNS, CDR2 SASEGT. CDR3 sequence (DNA): TGTGCCAGCAGCGACGGCAGCACAGATACGCAGTATTCT. It encodes CASSDGSTDTQYS.

This clone came up a few times. The gene calls are TRBV20-1 and TRBJ2-1, with TRBD2 matching 9 bases. The germline V gene has CDR1 DFQATT and CDR2 SNEGSKA (reference sequence). This CDR3 is built from 15 residues. Unmatched junction bases numbered 12, after V lost 6 bases and J lost 6 bases. As DNA, the CDR3 is TGCAGTGCAGTCGGCCTAGCGGGACTAACCAATGAGCAGTTCTTC. It translates to CSAVGLAGLTNEQFF.

V and J are TRBV20-1 and TRBJ1-5, with D unresolved. This CDR3 is 12 amino acids long. The V gene lost 5 bases and the J gene lost 6 bases, with 11 bases spanning the gap. CDR1 and CDR2 from the germline V gene are DFQATT and SNEGSKA (reference sequence). Here the CDR3 reads CSAARKGQPQHF. CDR3 nucleotide sequence: TGCAGTGCTGCCAGAAAGGGTCAGCCCCAGCATTTT.

This rearrangement joins TRBV28 to TRBJ1-3; no clear D. The CDR3 consists of 12 residues. V lost 5 bases and J 1 base, leaving 3 bases between the germline ends. In germline, CDR1 is MDHEN, CDR2 SYDVKM. The CDR3 loop is CASSQSGNTIYF. The CDR3 DNA reads TGTGCCAGCAGTCAATCTGGAAACACCATATATTTT.

This clone was seen a handful of times. The genes are TRBV6-1 and TRBJ2-7, with TRBD2 as a possible D gene (5 bases). The CDR3 has 15 residues. Germline CDR1 MNHNS, CDR2 SASEGT. The ends were cut back, 6 bases at V and 0 bases at J, with 15 bases in the middle. The CDR3 coding sequence is TGTGCCAGCAGGCGCACGGACTCAGGCTCCTACGAGCAGTACTTC. Translating it yields CASRRTDSGSYEQYF.

The gene calls are TRBV6-1 and TRBJ1-6; D gene unclear. The CDR3 totals 13 residues. Germline CDR1 and CDR2: MNHNS and SASEGT. Between the trimmed V and J ends, which lost 6 bases and 8 bases, there was a span of 11 bases. CDR3 nucleotides: TGTGCCAGCAGCTCCAGCCAAGATTCACCCCTCCACTTT. The encoded protein is CASSSSQDSPLHF.

The chain recombines TRBV28 with TRBJ2-1; TRBD1 aligns across 9 bases. Trimming removed 4 bases from V and 6 bases from J; junction bases left unmatched: 10. The CDR3 covers 16 residues. Germline V gives CDR1 MDHEN, CDR2 SYDVKM. The CDR3 DNA sequence: TGTGCCAGCAGTTCACCCTCGGGACAGGGCTTCAATGAGCAGTTCTTC. The encoded protein is CASSSPSGQGFNEQFF.

The chain recombines TRBV6-2 or TRBV6-3 with TRBJ2-1; D tentatively fits TRBD1 or TRBD2 (5 bases each). The CDR3 loop spans 19 amino acids. Germline CDR1 MNHEY, CDR2 SVGEGT. Trimming took off 10 bases at V and 5 bases at J, with 33 bases between the two ends. The CDR3 coding sequence is TGTGCCATCACCAGCTGGGGGTTGGGGAGTTTACTGTTTCACAATGAGCAGTTCTTC. This translates into CAITSWGLGSLLFHNEQFF.

Regarding this clone: The CDR3 end shows no conserved phenylalanine or tryptophan, and so a read error is likely. The rearrangement uses TRBV6-2 or TRBV6-3 and TRBJ2-3, with 8 positions matching TRBD1. Germline lookup yields CDR1 MNHEY and CDR2 SVGEGT. Trimming took 5 bases from V and 0 from J; bases not matched to a gene: 4. The CDR3 totals 15 residues. CDR3 amino acids: CASSNRDRSTDTQYL. The CDR3 DNA is TGTGCCAGCAGTAACCGGGACAGGAGCACAGATACGCAGTATTTG.

The J gene is TRBJ1-6, the V gene TRBV6-1; tentatively, D is TRBD1 (5 bases). Germline CDR1 reads MNHNS; CDR2 reads SASEGT. Trimming shortened V by 6 bases and J by 7 bases, and 16 bases separated the two germline ends. CDR3 length: 15 residues. The CDR3 protein is CASRADSLQNSPLHF. The DNA of the CDR3 is TGTGCCAGCAGAGCTGACAGCTTACAAAATTCACCCCTCCACTTT.

In its sample, this clone was seen a few times. The J gene is TRBJ2-1, the V gene TRBV20-1; tentatively, D is TRBD1 (5 bases). CDR1 is DFQATT, CDR2 SNEGSKA, per germline (reference sequence). The CDR3 runs to 15 residues. Trimming removed 0 bases from V and 3 bases from J, with 12 bases in between. CDR3 amino acids: CSARDKGPYYNEQFF. The CDR3 bases are TGCAGTGCTAGAGATAAGGGGCCTTACTACAATGAGCAGTTCTTC.

This clone was picked up a small number of times. The chain links TRBV7-9 to TRBJ2-1; 9 bases align to TRBD1. The CDR3 sequence is 15 residues long. Per the germline V gene, CDR1 is SEHNR and CDR2 is FQNEAQ (reference sequence). With V trimmed by 5 bases and J by 5 bases, 7 bases remained unmatched. The CDR3 coding sequence is TGTGCCAGCAGCGTAGGGGGGACAGGGAACAATGAGCAGTTCTTC. Translated, it gives CASSVGGTGNNEQFF.

The genes are TRBV12-3 or TRBV12-4 and TRBJ2-7; 9 nucleotides line up with TRBD2. The V segment lost 4 bases and the J segment 6 bases; nucleotides outside the gene matches: 10. This CDR3 region has 15 residues. The CDR3 loop reads CASSSGGRGIFEQYF. In DNA, the CDR3 is TGTGCCAGCAGTTCAGGCGGGAGGGGTATTTTCGAGCAGTACTTC.

The chain is built from TRBV6-2 or TRBV6-3 and TRBJ2-7; 8 nucleotides match TRBD2. This CDR3 region has 17 residues. Germline V gene sequence: CDR1 MNHEY, CDR2 SVGEGT. V was pared by 5 bases and J by 0 bases, with 12 bases of the junction left unmatched. CDR3: CASSRQPGLVGSYEQYF. The CDR3 bases are TGTGCCAGCAGTCGGCAGCCGGGACTAGTCGGCTCCTACGAGCAGTACTTC.

This clone was detected only a few times. This sequence joins TRBV20-1 and TRBJ1-5, with D hard to call. The CDR3 consists of 12 residues. In germline, CDR1 is DFQATT, CDR2 SNEGSKA (reference sequence). The ends were cut back, 2 bases at V and 5 bases at J, with 7 bases in the middle. The CDR3 DNA sequence: TGCAGTGCTAGACGGTCAGATCAGCCCCAGCATTTT. Its protein is CSARRSDQPQHF.

CDR3 DNA: TGTGCCAGCAGTGATGGGCAGACCTATGGCTACACCTTC. Translation: CASSDGQTYGYTF. The chain has TRBV6-4 and TRBJ1-2; D remains unclear. Germline loops: CDR1 MRHNA, CDR2 SNTAGT. Between the trimmed V and J ends, which lost 3 bases and 4 bases, there was a span of 9 bases. There are 13 residues in the CDR3.

This clone was detected a few times. The chain joins TRBV28 to TRBJ2-7; TRBD1 matches 8 bases. V was pared by 5 bases and J by 0 bases, with 6 bases of the junction left unmatched. The CDR3 runs 15 residues. Germline V CDR1 and CDR2: MDHEN, SYDVKM. The CDR3 coding sequence is TGTGCCAGCAGTAAACCGGGACAGGACTCCTACGAGCAGTACTTC. This gives the protein CASSKPGQDSYEQYF.